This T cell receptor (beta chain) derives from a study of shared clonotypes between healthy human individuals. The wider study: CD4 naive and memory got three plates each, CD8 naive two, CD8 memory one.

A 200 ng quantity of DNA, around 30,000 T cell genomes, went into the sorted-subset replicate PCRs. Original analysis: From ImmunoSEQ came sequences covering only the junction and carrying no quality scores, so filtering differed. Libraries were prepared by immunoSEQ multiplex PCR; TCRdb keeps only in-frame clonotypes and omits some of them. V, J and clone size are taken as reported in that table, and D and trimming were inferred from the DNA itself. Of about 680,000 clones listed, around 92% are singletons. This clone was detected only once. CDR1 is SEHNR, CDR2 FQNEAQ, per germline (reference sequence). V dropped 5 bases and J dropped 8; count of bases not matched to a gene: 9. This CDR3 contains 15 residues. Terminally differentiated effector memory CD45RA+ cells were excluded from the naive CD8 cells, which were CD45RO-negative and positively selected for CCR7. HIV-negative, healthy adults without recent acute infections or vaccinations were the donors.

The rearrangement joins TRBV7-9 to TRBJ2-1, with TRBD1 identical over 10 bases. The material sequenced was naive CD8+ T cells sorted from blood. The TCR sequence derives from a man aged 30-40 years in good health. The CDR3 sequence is CASSPADRGRDEQFF. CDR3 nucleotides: TGTGCCAGCAGCCCCGCTGACAGGGGGCGCGATGAGCAGTTCTTC.